This paragraph reports one T cell receptor beta chain. Antigen specificity is unknown. This specimen includes other DNA sequences encoding the same CDR3. This sample was included in a study of T cell responses to AZD1222 COVID-19 vaccine. Study results and limitations: Sampled repertoires all dated from after the peak T cell response. Seropositive at baseline were only a handful of AZD1222 recipients.

Germline V gene data show CDR1 as SGDLS and CDR2 as YYNGEE. This CDR3 region has 13 residues. V was clipped by 0 bases and J by 2 bases, with 5 bases between them. Assay: immunoSEQ multiplex PCR; the TCRdb copy retains only in-frame clones and omits some. The repertoire holds 90,000 or so clones, with roughly 90% as singletons. Material: peripheral blood, obtained on day 0 of AZD1222 vaccination. The V gene is TRBV9, the J gene TRBJ1-2; unclear D gene. This TCR came from an adult in good health. CDR3 nucleotides: TGTGCCAGCAGCGTAGCTGGGAACTATGGCTACACCTTC. It encodes CASSVAGNYGYTF.